Sequencing of this TCR beta chain was carried out in a study of cytomegalovirus exposure and HLA in healthy donors. Study-wide background: Among the approximately 410 genotyped donors, approximately 81% were placed in the Caucasian-associated ancestry cluster.

Points from the study as a whole: Most subjects had HLA-A and HLA-B alleles reportedly predicted accurately by TCR beta sequences. Only CMV serostatus was available as immune exposure information. Evidence from a later analysis indicated that most CMV-associated TCR beta chains looked HLA-restricted.

As concerns this clone: Its specificity is unknown.

PCR involved 60 Vbeta and 13 Jbeta primers. Clones were sequenced by immunoSEQ multiplex PCR, and TCRdb holds only the in-frame ones, with some missing. The sample shows fewer than 85,000 clones, 74% of them seen only once. The CDR3 runs 11 residues. V lost 7 bases, J lost 11 bases, and 13 bases lay in between. Germline CDR1 reads MGHDK; CDR2 reads SYGVNS. The material sequenced was PBMCs. The TCR comes from a man between 40 and 49 years old in good health and CMV-seropositive. The rearrangement uses TRBV25-1 and TRBJ2-3; no firm D call. CDR3: CASNSHNRQYF. The CDR3 region has the DNA TGTGCCAGCAATTCACACAACAGGCAGTATTTT.